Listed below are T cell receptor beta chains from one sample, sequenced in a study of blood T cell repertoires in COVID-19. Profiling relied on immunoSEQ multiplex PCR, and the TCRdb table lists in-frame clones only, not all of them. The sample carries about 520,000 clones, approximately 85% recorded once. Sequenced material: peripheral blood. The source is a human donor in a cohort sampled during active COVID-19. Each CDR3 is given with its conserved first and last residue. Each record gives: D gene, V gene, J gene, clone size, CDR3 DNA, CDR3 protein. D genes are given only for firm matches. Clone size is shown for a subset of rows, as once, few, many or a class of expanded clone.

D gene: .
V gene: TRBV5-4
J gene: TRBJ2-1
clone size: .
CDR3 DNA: TGTGCCAGCAGCTTGGTGGGGCGCGGTGGAAATGAGCAGTTCTTC
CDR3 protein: CASSLVGRGGNEQFF

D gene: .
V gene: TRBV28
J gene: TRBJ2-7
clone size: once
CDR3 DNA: TGTGCCAGCAGTTGGGGCCCCTACGAGCAGTACTTC
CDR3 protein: CASSWGPYEQYF

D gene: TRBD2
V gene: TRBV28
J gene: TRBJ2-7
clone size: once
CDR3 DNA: TGTGCCAGCAGTTTCGGGCGGACTAGCGAGTACGAGCAGTACTTC
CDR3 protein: CASSFGRTSEYEQYF

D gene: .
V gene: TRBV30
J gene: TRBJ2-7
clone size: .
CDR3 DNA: TGTGCCTGCGAGGGAGCAAGATACGAGCAGTACTTC
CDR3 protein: CACEGARYEQYF

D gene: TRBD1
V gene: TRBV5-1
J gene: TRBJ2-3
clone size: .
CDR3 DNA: TGCGCCAGCACCCATGGACAGGGTGCAGATACGCAGTATTTT
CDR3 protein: CASTHGQGADTQYF

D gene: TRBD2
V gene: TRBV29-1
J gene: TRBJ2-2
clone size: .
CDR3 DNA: TGCAGCGTTGAATTTCTGGTAGCGGGAGGCACCGGGGAGCTGTTTTTT
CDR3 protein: CSVEFLVAGGTGELFF

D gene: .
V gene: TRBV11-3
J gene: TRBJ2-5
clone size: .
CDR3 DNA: TGTGCCAGCAGCTTAGATCAACGGGAGTACCAAGAGACCCAGTACTTC
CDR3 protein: CASSLDQREYQETQYF

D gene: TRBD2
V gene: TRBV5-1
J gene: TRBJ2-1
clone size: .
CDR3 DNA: TGCGCCAGCAGCCCCTCTGAAGCGGGACTTGAGCAGTTCTTC
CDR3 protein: CASSPSEAGLEQFF

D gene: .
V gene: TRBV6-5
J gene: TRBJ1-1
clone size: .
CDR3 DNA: TGTGCCAGCAGTTACTCGTCGCAGACTGAAGCTTTCTTT
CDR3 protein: CASSYSSQTEAFF

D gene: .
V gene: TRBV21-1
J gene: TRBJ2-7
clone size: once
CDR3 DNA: TGTGCCAGCACCCCGGGGGGAGCGGGAATCGAGCAGTACTTC
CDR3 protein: CASTPGGAGIEQYF

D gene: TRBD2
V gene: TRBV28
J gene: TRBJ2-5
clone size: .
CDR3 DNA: TGTGCCAGCAGCCGACCTGGGACTAGCGGGAGAGGGCAGACCCAGTACTTC
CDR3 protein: CASSRPGTSGRGQTQYF

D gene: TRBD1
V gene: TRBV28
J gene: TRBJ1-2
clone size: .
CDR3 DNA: TGTGCCAGCGGAGACAGGGTGGGTAACTATGGCTACACCTTC
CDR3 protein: CASGDRVGNYGYTF

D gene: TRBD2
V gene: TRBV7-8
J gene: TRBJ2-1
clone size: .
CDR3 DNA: TGTGCCAGCAGCCCCCCCGCGGGAGATCTCCATGAGCAGTTCTTC
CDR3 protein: CASSPPAGDLHEQFF

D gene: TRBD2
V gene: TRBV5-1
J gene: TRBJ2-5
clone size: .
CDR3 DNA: TGCGCCAGCAGTGGGACTAGCGCCGAAGAGACCCAGTACTTC
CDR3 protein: CASSGTSAEETQYF

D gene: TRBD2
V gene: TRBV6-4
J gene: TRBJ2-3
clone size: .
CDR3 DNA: TGTGCCAGCAGTGAAGGAAGGGGGACTAGCGGGAGGGACCCCACAGATACGCAGTATTTT
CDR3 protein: CASSEGRGTSGRDPTDTQYF

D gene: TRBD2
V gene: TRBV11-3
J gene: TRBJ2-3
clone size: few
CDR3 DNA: TGTGCCAGCAGCTTAGGCGGGGGTAGCGGCTCCACAGATACGCAGTATTTT
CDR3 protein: CASSLGGGSGSTDTQYF

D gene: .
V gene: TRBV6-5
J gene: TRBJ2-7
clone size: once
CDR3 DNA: TGTGCCAGCAGTTACTCGGGACTGACCTACGAGCAGTACTTC
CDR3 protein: CASSYSGLTYEQYF

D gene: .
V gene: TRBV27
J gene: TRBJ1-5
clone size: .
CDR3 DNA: TGTGCCAGCAGTCCGCTCGACTGGAGTGGCGGCAATCAGCCCCAGCATTTT
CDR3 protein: CASSPLDWSGGNQPQHF